Following are 23 T cell receptor beta chains from one sample sequenced in a study of blood T cell repertoires in COVID-19. Some clones are missing from TCRdb's copy, which holds only in-frame ones; the method was immunoSEQ multiplex PCR. The data contain around 130,000 clones, more than 70% of them singletons. The sequencing sample was made of peripheral blood. The receptors shown here come from a human donor in a cohort sampled during active COVID-19.

The gene calls are TRBV30 and TRBJ1-1; D unclear. The CDR3 extends over 11 amino acids. Germline V CDR1 and CDR2: GTSNPN, SVGIG (reference sequence). Trimming took 4 bases from V and 0 from J, leaving 3 bases between them. The CDR3 loop is CAWTVNTEAFF. CDR3 in DNA: TGTGCCTGGACGGTGAACACTGAAGCTTTCTTT.

This clone came up once. The chain is built from TRBV4-2 and TRBJ2-3; the D is unclear. V lost 0 bases and J 4 bases, leaving 5 bases between the germline ends. This CDR3 has 13 residues. Germline V lookup: CDR1 LGHNA, CDR2 YNFKEQ. The CDR3 DNA reads as TGTGCCAGCAGCCAAGAACCGGCAGATACGCAGTATTTT. Amino acid sequence: CASSQEPADTQYF.

This chain uses TRBV4-1 with TRBJ2-7; maybe TRBD2 (6 bases). The germline V gene has CDR1 MGHRA and CDR2 YSYEKL. V shed 4 bases and J shed 2 bases, with 18 bases lying between them. The CDR3 extends over 16 amino acids. CDR3 region: CASSPIGAGATYEQYF. Written as DNA, the CDR3 is TGCGCCAGCAGCCCAATTGGAGCGGGCGCTACCTACGAGCAGTACTTC.

This clone was counted only a few times. The rearrangement uses TRBV24-1 and TRBJ2-7; 10 bases map to TRBD1. Germline CDR1 and CDR2: KGHDR and SFDVKD. The CDR3 spans 15 residues. V was clipped by 3 bases and J by 2 bases; unmatched bases: 3. The CDR3 loop reads CATSDIGQGAYEQYF. CDR3 coding DNA: TGTGCCACCAGTGATATAGGACAGGGGGCCTACGAGCAGTACTTC.

The chain has TRBV24-1 and TRBJ2-7; D gene uncertain. The CDR3 is 13 amino acids. V shed 4 bases and J shed 2 bases, with 8 bases lying between them. CDR1 KGHDR and CDR2 SFDVKD come from the germline V gene. CDR3 nucleotides: TGTGCCACCAGTGACAGTATAACCTACGAGCAGTACTTC. This encodes CATSDSITYEQYF.

The chain joins TRBV6-1 to TRBJ2-7; no definite D call. Germline V gene data show CDR1 as MNHNS and CDR2 as SASEGT. CDR3 length equals 17 residues. Trimming pared 1 base from V and 2 bases from J, leaving 18 bases between. The CDR3 loop reads CASSEVWSISRPYEQYF. CDR3 in DNA: TGTGCCAGCAGTGAAGTATGGTCGATATCCAGGCCCTACGAGCAGTACTTC.

The chain recombines TRBV10-3 with TRBJ2-7; tentatively, D is TRBD2 (5 bases). CDR1 is ENHRY and CDR2 is SYGVKD in the germline V gene. This CDR3 has 13 residues. V was trimmed by 3 bases and J by 1 base, leaving 7 bases between them. In DNA, the CDR3 is TGTGCCATCAGTGACGGGGTATCCTACGAGCAGTACTTC. Translation gives CAISDGVSYEQYF.

The chain has TRBV2 and TRBJ1-4; TRBD1 matches at 8 bases. Trimming took 11 bases from V and 7 from J; bases not matched to a gene: 12. This CDR3 contains 14 residues. The germline gives CDR1 SNHLY, CDR2 FYNNEI. The CDR3 sequence is CAGAGRGQGEKLFF. The CDR3 bases are TGTGCCGGAGCAGGCAGGGGGCAGGGTGAAAAACTGTTTTTT.

The chain has TRBV29-1 and TRBJ2-7; TRBD1 matches 10 bases. The trim removed 6 bases at V and 2 bases at J, leaving 4 bases unmatched. The CDR3 totals 13 residues. The germline V gene has CDR1 SQVTM and CDR2 ANQGSEA. This chain's CDR3 is CSVSGTGAYEQYF. The CDR3 nucleotides read TGCAGCGTATCCGGGACAGGGGCCTACGAGCAGTACTTC.

The chain joins TRBV6-2 or TRBV6-3 to TRBJ2-5, with D possibly being TRBD1 (5 bases). This CDR3 is built from 16 residues. V lost 0 bases, J lost 1 base, and 12 bases lay in between. Germline V gene sequence: CDR1 MNHEY, CDR2 SVGEGT. The CDR3 coding sequence is TGTGCCAGCAGTTACTCTAGGGGCCCCAGCCAAGAGACCCAGTACTTC. Translation: CASSYSRGPSQETQYF.

V and J are TRBV28 and TRBJ1-3; D might be TRBD1 (5 bases). Trimming pared 6 bases from V and 7 bases from J, leaving 19 bases between. From germline, CDR1 is MDHEN and CDR2 SYDVKM. The length of the CDR3 is 15 residues. Here the CDR3 DNA reads TGTGCCAGCAGCCCGGCGGGGGTCGGGGGGAACACCATATATTTT. It is translated as CASSPAGVGGNTIYF.

V gene TRBV5-3 combines with J gene TRBJ2-7, with 12 bases matching TRBD2. TRBV5-3 is an ORF, with its function uncertain. The CDR3 is 15 residues long. Germline trimming cut 4 bases from V and 3 bases from J; bases unmatched to any gene: 5. The DNA of the CDR3 is TGTGCCAGAAGCGGGGGGACTAGCGGGCGCTACGAGCAGTACTTC. Residues: CARSGGTSGRYEQYF.

The chain uses TRBV6-1 and TRBJ2-7, with 8 bases that match TRBD2. Germline lookup yields CDR1 MNHNS and CDR2 SASEGT. V was clipped by 3 bases and J by 4 bases; unmatched bases: 8. This CDR3 region has 15 residues. CDR3 DNA sequence: TGTGCCAGCAGTGAGCTTGGCGGGGGGTTTTACGAGCAGTACTTC. It yields the protein CASSELGGGFYEQYF.

The chain recombines TRBV11-2 with TRBJ1-1; D gene uncertain. This CDR3 spans 14 amino acids. Germline V gene lookup returns CDR1 SGHAT and CDR2 FQNNGV. V was pared by 4 bases and J by 1 base, with 10 bases between. CDR3 region: CASSYGRGNTEAFF. The CDR3, as DNA: TGTGCCAGCAGCTACGGGAGAGGGAACACTGAAGCTTTCTTT.

The V call is TRBV10-1, the J call TRBJ2-2; 9 nucleotides agree with TRBD2. This CDR3 contains 16 residues. Trimming cost V 0 bases and J 5 bases; bases outside gene matches: 4. Germline CDR1 reads WNHNN; CDR2 reads SYGVQD (reference sequence). The CDR3 reads CASSESGLAGTGELFF. For the CDR3, the DNA is TGCGCCAGCAGTGAGTCGGGTCTAGCGGGAACCGGGGAGCTGTTTTTT.

CDR3 sequence (DNA): TGTGCCAGCAGCGATCGGTGGAGCTCCTACGAGCAGTACTTC. It is translated as CASSDRWSSYEQYF. The chain carries TRBV5-4 and TRBJ2-7, with unresolved D. The CDR3 contains 14 residues. V lost 4 bases to trimming and J lost 0 bases, with 11 bases between them. Germline lookup yields CDR1 SGHNT and CDR2 YYREEE (reference sequence).

This chain joins TRBV30 and TRBJ2-7; 9 bases are shared with TRBD1. CDR1 is GTSNPN and CDR2 is SVGIG in the germline V gene (reference sequence). V lost 0 bases to trimming and J lost 5 bases; unmatched junction nucleotides: 5. This CDR3 contains 14 residues. CDR3 DNA sequence: TGTGCCTGGAGTGTGGGACAGGGATCTCACGAGCAGTACTTC. Translated, it gives CAWSVGQGSHEQYF. Looking up the rest from reference TRBV30 and TRBJ2-7 gives the full variable domain: SQTIHQWPATLVQPVGSPLSLECTVEGTSNPNLYWYRQAAGRGLQLLFYSVGIGQISSEVPQNLSASRPQDRQFILSSKKLLLSDSGFYLCAWSVGQGSHEQYFGPGTRLTVT.

The rearrangement uses TRBV11-2 and TRBJ1-1, with a tentative D call TRBD1 (5 bases). This CDR3 is built from 16 residues. Per the germline V gene, CDR1 is SGHAT and CDR2 is FQNNGV. With 2 bases removed from V and 0 bases from J, the gap between germline ends came to 13 bases. Here the CDR3 reads CASSLIVGLMNTEAFF. The CDR3 bases are TGTGCCAGCAGCTTAATCGTGGGGCTGATGAACACTGAAGCTTTCTTT.

The chain links TRBV4-1 to TRBJ1-2, with 8 nucleotides matching TRBD1. The CDR3 runs 17 residues. J lost 7 bases, V lost 6 bases, and 19 bases had no gene match. Germline loops: CDR1 MGHRA, CDR2 YSYEKL. CDR3 loop: CASSRIGGRQGMAGYTF. The CDR3 DNA reads as TGCGCCAGCAGTCGTATAGGGGGGAGACAGGGGATGGCTGGCTACACCTTC.

This sequence joins TRBV2 and TRBJ2-7; 13 bases fit TRBD2. CDR1 SNHLY and CDR2 FYNNEI come from the germline V gene. The V gene end was trimmed by 7 bases and the J gene end by 5 bases; junction bases not matched to a gene: 5. The CDR3 has 14 residues. In nucleotides, the CDR3 is TGTGCCAGCATTCGACTAGCGGGGGGTGACGAGCAGTACTTC. Residues: CASIRLAGGDEQYF.

The chain employs TRBV5-4 and TRBJ2-3; 11 bases are shared with TRBD2. Germline CDR1 is SGHNT and CDR2 is YYREEE (reference sequence). The CDR3 has 15 residues. J gave up 5 bases and V 4 bases, and 6 bases lay outside the gene matches. The CDR3 DNA is TGTGCCAGCAGCGCGGGACTAGCGGTTGAAGATACGCAGTATTTT. Translation: CASSAGLAVEDTQYF.

V and J are TRBV28 and TRBJ2-7; D is undetermined. Looked up from germline, CDR1 is MDHEN and CDR2 is SYDVKM. This CDR3 is 13 amino acids long. The V and J ends lost 3 bases and 2 bases respectively, with 8 bases between them. The CDR3 coding sequence is TGTGCCAGCAGTTTCCAGGCTACCTACGAGCAGTACTTC. Translated: CASSFQATYEQYF. Full variable domain (outside the CDR3, taken from reference TRBV28 and TRBJ2-7): DVKVTQSSRYLVKRTGEKVFLECVQDMDHENMFWYRQDPGLGLRLIYFSYDVKMKEKGDIPEGYSVSREKKERFSLILESASTNQTSMYLCASSFQATYEQYFGPGTRLTVT.

Only a few counts were recorded for this clone. The chain uses TRBV30 and TRBJ1-5; D is undetermined. Germline loops: CDR1 GTSNPN, CDR2 SVGIG (reference sequence). V was pared by 5 bases and J by 5 bases, with 16 bases between. The CDR3 loop spans 14 amino acids. The CDR3 spells CAWDPSVGDQPQHF. CDR3 nucleotide sequence: TGTGCCTGGGATCCTTCAGTCGGGGATCAGCCCCAGCATTTT.